Listed below are T cell receptor beta chains from one sample, sequenced in a study of human T cells and chemical hapten exposure. MiXCR, run by TCRdb on the RACE reads, gives a single entry per CDR3 protein. The data hold over 150,000 distinct CDR3 sequences, with 25% to 30% observed a single time. The sequencing here drew on whole blood, taken in connection with sensitization to the hapten diphenylcyclopropenone (DPC). The origin of the receptors is a woman aged 18-29 years with alopecia areata. Some clones in this sample may be carry-over from other donors' samples. CDR3s include the opening cysteine and the closing phenylalanine or tryptophan. D genes are given only for firm matches. Some rows mark clone size as missing; the rest say once, few, many or name a class of expanded clone.

D: NA; J: TRBJ2-6; V: TRBV14; size: NA; DNA: TGTGCCAGCAGCCGCTTAGGGGCCAACGTCCTGACTTTC; CDR3: CASSRLGANVLTF
D: TRBD2; J: TRBJ2-1; V: TRBV24-1; size: NA; DNA: TGTGCCACCAGTGAACCCGGACTAGCGGGGGTTGAGCAGTTCTTC; CDR3: CATSEPGLAGVEQFF
D: NA; J: TRBJ1-1; V: TRBV4-3; size: NA; DNA: TGCGCCAGCAGCCAAGAAGTAAGGGGGAGCACTGAAGCTTTCTTT; CDR3: CASSQEVRGSTEAFF
D: NA; J: TRBJ2-2; V: TRBV6-5; size: few; DNA: TGTGCCAGCAGTTGGAGACCCACCAACACCGGGGAGCTGTTTTTT; CDR3: CASSWRPTNTGELFF
D: NA; J: TRBJ2-2; V: TRBV20-1; size: many; DNA: TGCAGTGCTAGCTCTGGGACGAACACCGGGGAGCTGTTTTTT; CDR3: CSASSGTNTGELFF
D: NA; J: TRBJ1-2; V: TRBV20-1; size: NA; DNA: TGCAGTGCTAGAGAAGGACAGAGAACTAACTATGGCTACACCTTC; CDR3: CSAREGQRTNYGYTF
D: TRBD1; J: TRBJ1-5; V: TRBV20-1; size: NA; DNA: TGCAGTGCTAGAGAACAGGGGAATCAGCCCCAGCATTTT; CDR3: CSAREQGNQPQHF
D: NA; J: TRBJ1-5; V: TRBV11-2; size: many; DNA: TGTGCCAGCAGCCGGGACAGCAATCAGCCCCAGCATTTT; CDR3: CASSRDSNQPQHF
D: NA; J: TRBJ2-4; V: TRBV20-1; size: NA; DNA: TGCAGTGCTAGCGGGGGCCGCCGGGACATTCAGTACTTC; CDR3: CSASGGRRDIQYF
D: NA; J: TRBJ2-5; V: TRBV29-1; size: NA; DNA: TGCAGCGTTGAAGGGGAACAGGGACGCCAAGAGACCCAGTACTTC; CDR3: CSVEGEQGRQETQYF